These 8 T cell receptor beta chains were sequenced from one sample in a study of blood T cell repertoires in COVID-19. Here immunoSEQ multiplex PCR was the method, and the copy in TCRdb shows in-frame clones only, minus some. The sample lists 180,000 or so clones; roughly 78% were seen once. What was sequenced was peripheral blood. The receptors come from a woman older than 75 with active or convalescent COVID-19.

This clone has a handful of counts. The chain has TRBV10-3 and TRBJ2-2; 14 positions agree with TRBD2. V lost 3 bases to trimming and J lost 2 bases; unmatched junction nucleotides: 8. CDR3 size: 19 residues. Per germline, CDR1 ENHRY and CDR2 SYGVKD. The CDR3 region is CAISEGRTSGGHNTGELFF. The CDR3 nucleotides read TGTGCCATCAGTGAAGGGAGGACTAGCGGGGGGCATAACACCGGGGAGCTGTTTTTT.

The V gene is TRBV4-2, the J gene TRBJ1-2; D remains ambiguous. V lost 0 bases and J lost 5, with 10 bases in between. The length of the CDR3 is 14 residues. The V gene's germline CDR1 is LGHNA and CDR2 YNFKEQ. The CDR3 here is CASSQDSTTYGYTF. CDR3 nucleotides: TGTGCCAGCAGCCAAGATAGCACAACATATGGCTACACCTTC.

This chain connects TRBV5-5 to TRBJ1-2; 7 bases agree with TRBD1. With 4 bases clipped from V and 2 bases from J, the junction kept 2 bases outside the gene matches. From germline, CDR1 is SGHKS and CDR2 YYEKEE (reference sequence). This CDR3 spans 13 amino acids. The CDR3 here is CASSRGQNYGYTF. The CDR3 DNA sequence: TGTGCCAGCAGCCGGGGACAGAACTATGGCTACACCTTC. Complete variable domain (other parts from reference TRBV5-5 and TRBJ1-2): DAGVTQSPTHLIKTRGQQVTLRCSPISGHKSVSWYQQVLGQGPQFIFQYYEKEERGRGNFPDRFSARQFPNYSSELNVNALLLGDSALYLCASSRGQNYGYTFGSGTRLTVV.

This chain links TRBV18 with TRBJ2-7, with 12 nucleotides matching TRBD2. This CDR3 spans 18 amino acids. The germline CDR1 and CDR2 sequences are KGHSH and LQKENI. The V and J ends lost 6 bases and 0 bases, in that order; junction bases with no gene match: 12. CDR3 in DNA: TGTGCCAGCTCCCGCCAGTCACTACTAGCGGGGGGCTCCTACGAGCAGTACTTC. Residues: CASSRQSLLAGGSYEQYF. Using reference TRBV18 and TRBJ2-7 for the parts outside the CDR3, the full variable domain is NAGVMQNPRHLVRRRGQEARLRCSPMKGHSHVYWYRQLPEEGLKFMVYLQKENIIDESGMPKERFSAEFPKEGPSILRIQQVVRGDSAAYFCASSRQSLLAGGSYEQYFGPGTRLTVT.

The V and J genes are TRBV6-5 and TRBJ2-1; TRBD1 matches 10 bases. The germline V gene encodes CDR1 MNHEY and CDR2 SVGAGI. The V and J ends lost 7 bases and 8 bases, in that order; junction bases with no gene match: 11. The CDR3 contains 15 residues. CDR3 DNA sequence: TGTGCCAGCAAGAACACCGGGACAGGGGAGTATGAGCAGTTCTTC. It is translated as CASKNTGTGEYEQFF.

This sequence joins TRBV3-1 (or the pseudogene TRBV3-2) and TRBJ1-6; D perhaps matches TRBD1 (5 bases). Trimming took 0 bases from V and 13 from J, leaving 7 bases between them. The CDR3 sequence is 12 residues long. Germline V CDR1 and CDR2: LGHDT, YNNKEL (reference sequence). The CDR3: CASSQEGRPLHF. CDR3 bases: TGTGCCAGCAGCCAAGAGGGGCGTCCCCTCCACTTT.

This clone was counted only a few times. The CDR3 sequence: CASSRTGAEAFF. CDR3 bases: TGTGCCAGTAGTAGGACAGGCGCTGAAGCTTTCTTT. The gene calls are TRBV19 and TRBJ1-1; 7 bases align to TRBD1. From germline, CDR1 is LNHDA and CDR2 SQIVND (reference sequence). Trimming at V came to 4 bases and at J to 6 bases, leaving 2 bases not matched to a gene. There are 12 residues in the CDR3.

A single count supports this clone. V is TRBV20-1 and J is TRBJ2-7; 7 bases map to TRBD2. The CDR3 contains 14 residues. Germline V lookup: CDR1 DFQATT, CDR2 SNEGSKA (reference sequence). J lost 3 bases, V lost 3 bases, and 8 bases had no gene match. CDR3 sequence: CSASPGGGFYEQYF. The DNA for the CDR3 is TGCAGTGCTAGTCCGGGAGGAGGTTTCTACGAGCAGTACTTC.